This T cell receptor beta chain appears in the sequencing data of a study of siplizumab effects on memory and regulatory T cells. This table comes from immunoSEQ multiplex PCR, and its TCRdb copy is limited to in-frame clones, with some not included. The sample yields 50,000 to 75,000 clones, 95% to 98% seen once. CDR1 is MDHEN, CDR2 SYDVKM, per germline. V lost 2 bases and J lost 7, with 12 bases in between. The CDR3 is made up of 15 amino acids. J is TRBJ1-6 and V is TRBV28; unclear D gene. This TCR came from a human donor in good health. Sequenced input: naive CD8+ T cells sorted from blood. Written as DNA, the CDR3 is TGTGCCAGCAGTTTAGTGGTCGAGGTCAATTCACCCCTCCACTTT. Its translation is CASSLVVEVNSPLHF.